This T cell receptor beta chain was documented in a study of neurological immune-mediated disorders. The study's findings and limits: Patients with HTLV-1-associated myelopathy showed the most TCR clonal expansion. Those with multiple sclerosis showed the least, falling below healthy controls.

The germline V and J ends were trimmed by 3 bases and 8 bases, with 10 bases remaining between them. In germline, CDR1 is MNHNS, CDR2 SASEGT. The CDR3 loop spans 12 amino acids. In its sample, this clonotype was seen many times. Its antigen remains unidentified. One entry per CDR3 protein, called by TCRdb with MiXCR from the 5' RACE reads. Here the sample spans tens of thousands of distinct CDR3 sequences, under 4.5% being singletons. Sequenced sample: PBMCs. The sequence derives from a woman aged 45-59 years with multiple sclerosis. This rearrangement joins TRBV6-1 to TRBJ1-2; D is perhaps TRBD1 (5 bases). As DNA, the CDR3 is TGTGCCAGCAGTGATGGGGGGAACGGCTACACCTTC. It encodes CASSDGGNGYTF.